This TCR beta chain emerged from a study of CD8+CD57+ T cells in acquired aplastic anemia. Study information: Sorted CD4+ and CD8+ cells gave an average of approximately 3.4 ug of DNA.

Whole-study results and caveats: Almost 30 CD8+ CDR3 sequences occurred in both the patients and the controls.

All sequencing subjects had displayed CD8+CD57+ cell expansion on flow cytometry. Patients, without exception, had severe acquired aplastic anemia. CDR3 and TCR beta VDJ profiling relied on genomic DNA as the template. One entry per CDR3 protein, called by TCRdb with MiXCR from the reads. The sample has about 240,000 distinct CDR3 sequences; approximately 50% are singletons. This clonotype has ten or more counts. The antigen is unknown. The V gene's germline CDR1 is SGHAT and CDR2 FQNNGV. Trimming took 5 bases from V and 4 from J; bases not matched to a gene: 8. This CDR3 has 15 residues. The source is a human donor with aplastic anemia. The sample comprised sorted CD4+, CD8+, or CD8+CD57+ T cells (not recorded which) from PBMCs. The rearrangement links TRBV11-2 to TRBJ2-7, with 10 bases fitting TRBD2. DNA for the CDR3: TGTGCCAGCAGCCCCAATCCGGGACTAGCGTACGAGCAGTACTTC. Translating gives CASSPNPGLAYEQYF.